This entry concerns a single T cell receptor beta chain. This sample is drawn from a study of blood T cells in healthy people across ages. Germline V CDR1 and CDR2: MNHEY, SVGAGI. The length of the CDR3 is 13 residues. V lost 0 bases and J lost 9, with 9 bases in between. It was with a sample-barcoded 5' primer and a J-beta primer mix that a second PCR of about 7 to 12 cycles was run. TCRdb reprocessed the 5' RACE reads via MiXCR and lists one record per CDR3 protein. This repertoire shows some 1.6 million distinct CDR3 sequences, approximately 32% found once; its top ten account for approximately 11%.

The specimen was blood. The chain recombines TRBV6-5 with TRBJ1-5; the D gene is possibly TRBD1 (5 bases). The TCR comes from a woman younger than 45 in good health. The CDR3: CASSYSQGGPQHF. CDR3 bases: TGTGCCAGCAGTTACTCCCAGGGTGGGCCCCAGCATTTT.